This entry lists 26 T cell receptor beta chains sequenced from one sample in a study of T cell responses to AZD1222 COVID-19 vaccine. Profiling relied on immunoSEQ multiplex PCR, and the TCRdb table lists in-frame clones only, not all of them. The sample lists roughly 180,000 clones, about 91% occurring once. The sample in question was peripheral blood, obtained 28 days after the second AZD1222 dose. The receptors originated from an adult who received the AZD1222 COVID-19 vaccine.

V and J are TRBV3-1 (or the pseudogene TRBV3-2) and TRBJ2-1; the match to TRBD2 covers 10 bases. From germline, CDR1 is LGHDT and CDR2 YNNKEL (reference sequence). This CDR3 spans 15 amino acids. V was pared by 3 bases and J by 12 bases, with 11 bases of the junction left unmatched. CDR3 in DNA: TGTGCCAGCAGCCACCAGGGACTAGCGATGTGGTGGCAGTTCTTC. Protein product: CASSHQGLAMWWQFF.

The chain couples TRBV3-1 (or the pseudogene TRBV3-2) to TRBJ1-3; no firm D call. V lost 10 bases and J lost 3, with 13 bases in between. Per germline, CDR1 LGHDT and CDR2 YNNKEL (reference sequence). CDR3 length equals 13 residues. CDR3 DNA sequence: TGTGCCACAAGGGAACGGAATGGAAACACCATATATTTT. Translated: CATRERNGNTIYF.

The chain links TRBV2 to TRBJ2-1; 8 nucleotides match TRBD2. Germline assignment: CDR1 SNHLY and CDR2 FYNNEI. After removal of 4 bases from V and 7 bases from J, the junction contained 9 bases not matched to a gene. CDR3 length equals 15 residues. CDR3 protein: CASSVARGGRNEQFF. The DNA of the CDR3 is TGTGCCAGCAGTGTCGCCCGGGGGGGCCGAAATGAGCAGTTCTTC.

This clone appeared a single time. V gene TRBV9 combines with J gene TRBJ2-1; D gene ambiguous. CDR1 and CDR2 from the germline V gene are SGDLS and YYNGEE. The CDR3 spans 15 residues. Trimming shortened V by 2 bases and J by 0 bases, and 9 bases separated the two germline ends. CDR3 DNA sequence: TGTGCCAGCAGCGTCGGGTCGAGCTCCTACAATGAGCAGTTCTTC. Amino acids: CASSVGSSSYNEQFF.

This sequence joins TRBV5-8 and TRBJ1-5; 8 bases fit TRBD1. CDR1 and CDR2 (germline): SGHTS, YDEGEE. V lost 7 bases and J lost 5; bases outside the gene matches: 8. This CDR3 is 14 amino acids long. The CDR3 nucleotides read TGTGCCAGCGCTCGAGACAGGGGTTATCAGCCCCAGCATTTT. Its protein product is CASARDRGYQPQHF.

The chain joins TRBV11-2 to TRBJ1-1, with no clear D. There are 12 residues in the CDR3. The V end was cut by 2 bases, the J end by 5 bases, with 6 bases between. CDR1 and CDR2 from the germline V gene are SGHAT and FQNNGV. The CDR3 loop reads CASSLRKTEAFF. CDR3 sequence (DNA): TGTGCCAGCAGCTTAAGGAAAACTGAAGCTTTCTTT. Supplemented by reference TRBV11-2 and TRBJ1-1, the full variable domain reads EAGVAQSPRYKIIEKRQSVAFWCNPISGHATLYWYQQILGQGPKLLIQFQNNGVVDDSQLPKDRFSAERLKGVDSTLKIQPAKLEDSAVYLCASSLRKTEAFFGQGTRLTVV.

The chain employs TRBV6-5 and TRBJ1-2, with D tentatively TRBD1 (6 bases). CDR1 is MNHEY and CDR2 is SVGAGI in the germline V gene. V gave up 2 bases and J gave up 5 bases, with 12 bases separating them. This CDR3 has 14 residues. DNA for the CDR3: TGTGCCAGCAGTTACACAGACAGGAGTTATGGCTACACCTTC. Protein product: CASSYTDRSYGYTF.

The CDR3 spells CASSLDTGIQPQHF. CDR3 DNA sequence: TGCGCCAGCAGCCTTGATACAGGGATACAGCCCCAGCATTTT. This rearrangement joins TRBV5-1 to TRBJ1-5, with D possibly matching TRBD1 (6 bases). In germline, CDR1 is SGHRS, CDR2 YFSETQ. The CDR3 is made up of 14 amino acids. The V and J ends lost 4 bases and 7 bases respectively, with 15 bases between them.

The J gene is TRBJ1-4, the V gene TRBV7-6; D gene uncertain. Between the trimmed V and J ends, which lost 5 bases and 0 bases, there was a span of 13 bases. The CDR3 spans 16 residues. The germline gives CDR1 SGHVS, CDR2 FNYEAQ. The CDR3, as DNA: TGTGCCAGCAGCCTCGCGACGCCGACAACTAATGAAAAACTGTTTTTT. Protein product: CASSLATPTTNEKLFF.

The V call is TRBV5-5, the J call TRBJ2-1, with TRBD1 matching over 8 bases. Germline CDR1 SGHKS, CDR2 YYEKEE (reference sequence). The CDR3 spans 17 residues. The junction had 18 bases not matched to a gene; V was cut back by 4 bases and J by 9 bases. The DNA of the CDR3 is TGTGCCAGCAGCCTTCACCGGACAGGGTTGTATCCTACTGAGCAGTTCTTC. It specifies CASSLHRTGLYPTEQFF.

This chain links TRBV6-2 or TRBV6-3 with TRBJ2-1; 9 nucleotides line up with TRBD1. V was clipped by 5 bases and J by 2 bases; unmatched bases: 16. The germline V gene encodes CDR1 MNHEY and CDR2 SVGEGT. The CDR3 spans 19 residues. The CDR3 loop is CASSAAGQGVGLAYNEQFF. The CDR3 coding sequence is TGTGCCAGCAGTGCCGCGGGACAGGGTGTCGGGCTAGCCTACAATGAGCAGTTCTTC.

The chain has TRBV29-1 and TRBJ1-1; a possible D gene is TRBD1 (5 bases). This CDR3 has 13 residues. The V gene lost 6 bases and the J gene lost 1 base, with 12 bases spanning the gap. Germline V gene lookup returns CDR1 SQVTM and CDR2 ANQGSEA. In DNA form, the CDR3 reads TGCAGCGTGAGGGAAACAGGGAACACTGAAGCTTTCTTT. Its translation: CSVRETGNTEAFF.

The rearrangement uses TRBV5-4 and TRBJ2-2, with 8 bases aligning to TRBD2. Trimming removed 4 bases from V and 4 bases from J; junction bases left unmatched: 9. From germline, CDR1 is SGHNT and CDR2 YYREEE (reference sequence). CDR3 size: 16 residues. In DNA, the CDR3 is TGTGCCAGCAGCCCGGGGGGGGGCGAGCGCACCGGGGAGCTGTTTTTT. Protein sequence: CASSPGGGERTGELFF.

This chain connects TRBV7-9 to TRBJ1-1; 10 nucleotides align to TRBD1. Trimming removed 2 bases from V and 6 bases from J; junction bases left unmatched: 12. This CDR3 is 17 amino acids long. The germline gives CDR1 SEHNR, CDR2 FQNEAQ (reference sequence). CDR3 sequence (DNA): TGTGCCAGCAGCTTATTTATCTTACGGGACAGGGGCGCTGAAGCTTTCTTT. Amino acid sequence: CASSLFILRDRGAEAFF. The complete variable domain, with remaining parts taken from reference TRBV7-9 and TRBJ1-1, reads DTGVSQNPRHKITKRGQNVTFRCDPISEHNRLYWYRQTLGQGPEFLTYFQNEAQLEKSRLLSDRFSAERPKGSFSTLEIQRTEQGDSAMYLCASSLFILRDRGAEAFFGQGTRLTVV.

The gene calls are TRBV19 and TRBJ2-7; perhaps TRBD1 as D (5 bases). Trimming pared 5 bases from V and 0 bases from J, leaving 11 bases between. Germline CDR1 reads LNHDA; CDR2 reads SQIVND (reference sequence). The CDR3 is made up of 14 amino acids. CDR3 nucleotide sequence: TGTGCCAGTAGTTCCCCCAGGGTCTCCTACGAGCAGTACTTC. Amino acids: CASSSPRVSYEQYF.

The rearrangement links TRBV3-1 (or the pseudogene TRBV3-2) to TRBJ2-1; 9 nucleotides line up with TRBD2. The CDR3 length is 16 residues. With V trimmed by 4 bases and J by 4 bases, 8 bases remained unmatched. Germline values: CDR1 LGHDT, CDR2 YNNKEL (reference sequence). The CDR3 DNA reads TGTGCCAGCAGCCTATTTCTGGCGGGAGGGTACAATGAGCAGTTCTTC. Encoded protein: CASSLFLAGGYNEQFF.

V gene TRBV4-2 combines with J gene TRBJ1-2; no clear D. The CDR3 length is 14 residues. V was cut by 0 bases and J by 9 bases, with 14 bases left in between. CDR1 is LGHNA, CDR2 YNFKEQ, per germline. CDR3 nucleotide sequence: TGTGCCAGCAGCCAAGATTGGCCAGCCTGGCGCTACACCTTC. It codes for CASSQDWPAWRYTF.

The rearrangement uses TRBV19 and TRBJ1-6, with TRBD1 matching 7 bases. CDR1 is LNHDA, CDR2 SQIVND, per germline (reference sequence). The CDR3 runs to 18 residues. J lost 7 bases, V lost 0 bases, and 12 bases had no gene match. CDR3 nucleotides: TGTGCCAGTAGTATAGATGGCCGAGGAGGGGGCCTAAATTCACCCCTCCACTTT. Translating gives CASSIDGRGGGLNSPLHF.

V is TRBV15 and J is TRBJ2-1, with TRBD2 matching over 10 bases. CDR1 and CDR2 from the germline V gene are LNHNV and YYDKDF (reference sequence). The V segment lost 1 base and the J segment 4 bases; nucleotides outside the gene matches: 1. The CDR3 sequence is 15 residues long. In DNA form, the CDR3 reads TGTGCCACCAGCAGAGGGACTAGCGGTTACAATGAGCAGTTCTTC. Protein sequence: CATSRGTSGYNEQFF.

The genes are TRBV2 and TRBJ1-1, with D unclear. There are 12 residues in the CDR3. V gave up 5 bases and J gave up 4 bases, with 8 bases separating them. CDR1 is SNHLY and CDR2 is FYNNEI in the germline V gene. CDR3 sequence: CASSRWGTEAFF. CDR3 nucleotide sequence: TGTGCCAGCAGTAGATGGGGCACTGAAGCTTTCTTT. The full variable domain, completed using reference TRBV2 and TRBJ1-1, is EPEVTQTPSHQVTQMGQEVILRCVPISNHLYFYWYRQILGQKVEFLVSFYNNEISEKSEIFDDQFSVERPDGSNFTLKIRSTKLEDSAMYFCASSRWGTEAFFGQGTRLTVV.

The chain has TRBV7-6 and TRBJ1-2, with D perhaps matching TRBD1 (5 bases). The CDR3 extends over 15 amino acids. The V and J ends lost 1 base and 3 bases respectively, with 12 bases between them. CDR1 and CDR2 (germline): SGHVS, FNYEAQ. The CDR3 DNA is TGTGCCAGCAGCTTAGGGGGCAGGGCGCACTATGGCTACACCTTC. Translation gives CASSLGGRAHYGYTF.

The rearrangement uses TRBV7-9 and TRBJ2-1; TRBD2 agrees at 8 bases. The CDR3 is 13 amino acids. CDR1 and CDR2 (germline): SEHNR, FQNEAQ (reference sequence). Losses at the gene ends were 5 bases for V and 7 bases for J; bases not matched to a gene: 4. The CDR3 region is CASSPTGGNEQFF. CDR3 coding DNA: TGTGCCAGCAGCCCTACGGGGGGGAATGAGCAGTTCTTC.

The sample holds one count of this clone. The rearrangement joins TRBV6-2 or TRBV6-3 to TRBJ2-7; TRBD2 is a possible D gene (7 bases). Between the trimmed V and J ends, which lost 5 bases and 6 bases, there was a span of 17 bases. The CDR3 contains 14 residues. The germline CDR1 and CDR2 sequences are MNHEY and SVGEGT. CDR3 in amino acids: CASSPRAGALEQYF. CDR3 in DNA: TGTGCCAGCAGTCCCCGGGCGGGGGCCCTCGAGCAGTACTTC.

The chain employs TRBV5-1 and TRBJ1-2; D is uncertain. Germline lookup yields CDR1 SGHRS and CDR2 YFSETQ. The V end lost 0 bases, the J end lost 4 bases, and 13 bases lay between the germline ends. The CDR3 consists of 15 residues. The DNA for the CDR3 is TGCGCCAGCAGCTTGGAATGGGGAGCAATCTATGGCTACACCTTC. This sequence encodes CASSLEWGAIYGYTF.

This rearrangement joins TRBV7-9 to TRBJ1-5; D might be TRBD1 (5 bases). V gave up 4 bases and J gave up 0 bases, with 22 bases separating them. The CDR3 length is 19 residues. Per germline, CDR1 SEHNR and CDR2 FQNEAQ (reference sequence). In nucleotides, the CDR3 is TGTGCCAGCAGCTCAGTGGGGTCGGGACCAGAATATAGCAATCAGCCCCAGCATTTT. Its protein product is CASSSVGSGPEYSNQPQHF.

The DNA of the CDR3 is TGTGCCAGCAGCCACGAGGCTGGGCCCCAGCATTTT. Protein: CASSHEAGPQHF. The rearrangement uses TRBV7-9 and TRBJ1-5; D ambiguous. The ends were cut back, 5 bases at V and 9 bases at J, with 11 bases in the middle. Germline-derived CDR1 and CDR2 are SEHNR and FQNEAQ (reference sequence). This CDR3 region has 12 residues.